The 17 T cell receptor beta chains given below trace back to one sample, sequenced in a study of beta chain features in type 1 diabetes. Study results and limitations: Patients with Type 1 diabetes showed moderately but significantly shorter TCRB CDR3s in all four CD4+ subsets.

The study reverse transcribed the entire isolated RNA, so it sequenced expressed TCRB transcripts. Assay used: immunoSEQ multiplex PCR; TCRdb lists only in-frame clones, some missing. The table has about 260,000 clones, around 25% seen once. These receptors' targets are unknown. Specimen: naive CD4+ T cells from blood. These receptors all come from a woman aged 25 to 45 with type 1 diabetes.

The chain recombines TRBV29-1 with TRBJ1-2, with a weak D call TRBD1 (6 bases). Germline CDR1 reads SQVTM; CDR2 reads ANQGSEA. The CDR3 is made up of 13 amino acids. With 6 bases removed from V and 4 bases from J, the gap between germline ends came to 15 bases. The CDR3 DNA reads TGCAGCGTGCAAACAGGGAAGGGCTATGGCTACACCTTC. Protein: CSVQTGKGYGYTF.

The V and J genes are TRBV28 and TRBJ1-5, with 7 bases lining up with TRBD1. The trim removed 4 bases at V and 7 bases at J, leaving 1 base unmatched. There are 12 residues in the CDR3. Germline V gives CDR1 MDHEN, CDR2 SYDVKM. The CDR3 bases are TGTGCCAGCAGTTCACAGGGGCAGCCCCAGCATTTT. Translating gives CASSSQGQPQHF.

As DNA, the CDR3 is TGTGCCATCAGTGAGTTTAGTGTCGGTCAGCCCCAGCATTTT. Translation: CAISEFSVGQPQHF. The V and J genes are TRBV10-3 and TRBJ1-5; D ambiguous. Germline lookup yields CDR1 ENHRY and CDR2 SYGVKD. There are 14 residues in the CDR3. V shed 1 base and J shed 6 bases, with 10 bases lying between them.

The chain joins TRBV7-2 to TRBJ2-7, with 13 nucleotides matching TRBD2. With V trimmed by 5 bases and J by 1 base, 5 bases remained unmatched. The length of the CDR3 is 16 residues. Germline V gene sequence: CDR1 SGHTA, CDR2 FQGNSA. The CDR3 DNA reads as TGTGCCAGCAGCCCGGGACTAGCGGGAACATCCTACGAGCAGTACTTC. This sequence encodes CASSPGLAGTSYEQYF.

The genes are TRBV10-3 and TRBJ2-1; TRBD2 matches 9 bases. V lost 6 bases to trimming and J lost 8 bases; unmatched junction nucleotides: 14. Looked up from germline, CDR1 is ENHRY and CDR2 is SYGVKD. The CDR3 contains 16 residues. The CDR3 spells CAIRSFIAGVEDEQFF. Here the CDR3 DNA reads TGTGCCATCAGGTCGTTTATAGCGGGAGTTGAGGATGAGCAGTTCTTC.

This clone was seen more than once but under ten times. This chain joins TRBV4-2 and TRBJ2-3; tentative D call: TRBD2 (6 bases). This CDR3 has 16 residues. Germline V gene data show CDR1 as LGHNA and CDR2 as YNFKEQ. V lost 3 bases and J lost 6, with 19 bases in between. CDR3 bases: TGTGCCAGCAGCCATGAATTTAGCGGACTCGCGGATACGCAGTATTTT. Protein: CASSHEFSGLADTQYF.

The rearrangement joins TRBV27 to TRBJ1-4; maybe TRBD1 (6 bases). Deletions cut 7 bases from V and 7 bases from J, with 16 bases between. The CDR3 runs 14 residues. Germline-derived CDR1 and CDR2 are MNHEY and SMNVEV (reference sequence). The CDR3 is CASKKQGLVEKLFF. CDR3 DNA: TGTGCCAGCAAGAAACAGGGATTAGTTGAAAAACTGTTTTTT.

The J gene is TRBJ2-1, the V gene TRBV5-1; tentative D call: TRBD2 (6 bases). There are 14 residues in the CDR3. The germline CDR1 and CDR2 sequences are SGHRS and YFSETQ. V lost 1 base and J lost 8, with 13 bases in between. The CDR3 loop reads CASSLLASDDEQFF. CDR3 DNA: TGCGCCAGCAGCTTGTTGGCTAGCGACGATGAGCAGTTCTTC.

The J gene is TRBJ1-2, the V gene TRBV1; the DNA was not compared with TRBD1, the D call given in the table. TRBV1 is noted as a pseudogene. The CDR3 is made up of 17 amino acids. The CDR3 bases are TGCACCAGCAGCCAACCCTCCGGACAGGGGCCGTACTATGGCTACACCTTC. It is translated as CTSSQPSGQGPYYGYTF.

This clone was seen a single time. The chain uses TRBV9 and TRBJ2-3; D uncertain. With 0 bases removed from V and 2 bases from J, the gap between germline ends came to 7 bases. The germline V gene has CDR1 SGDLS and CDR2 YYNGEE. The CDR3 runs to 14 residues. The CDR3 DNA reads as TGTGCCAGCAGCGTAGTAGCTTACACAGATACGCAGTATTTT. It codes for CASSVVAYTDTQYF.

This chain links TRBV5-6 with TRBJ2-2; tentative D call: TRBD2 (6 bases). Germline V gives CDR1 SGHDT, CDR2 YYEEEE. The CDR3 loop spans 13 amino acids. Trimming removed 6 bases from V and 6 bases from J, with 12 bases in between. The CDR3 nucleotides are TGTGCCAGCACCTGGACGGGGGCCGGGGAGCTGTTTTTT. This encodes CASTWTGAGELFF. The variable domain in full, completed from reference TRBV5-6 and TRBJ2-2, reads DAGVTQSPTHLIKTRGQQVTLRCSPKSGHDTVSWYQQALGQGPQFIFQYYEEEERQRGNFPDRFSGHQFPNYSSELNVNALLLGDSALYLCASTWTGAGELFFGEGSRLTVL.

This clone has a single count. CDR3: CASSYVGSQNNEQFF. The CDR3 nucleotides are TGTGCCAGCAGTTACGTAGGGAGTCAGAACAATGAGCAGTTCTTC. The V and J genes are TRBV6-5 and TRBJ2-1; D is perhaps TRBD2 (5 bases). Looked up from germline, CDR1 is MNHEY and CDR2 is SVGAGI. The CDR3 sequence is 15 residues long. Trimming left V 2 bases short and J 5 bases short, with 13 bases between.

This clone has more than one count but fewer than ten. The CDR3 DNA reads as TGTGCCAGCAGCCAAGAAGCCGCCAGAGCGGGCCTCTACGAGCAGTACTTC. Translation gives CASSQEAARAGLYEQYF. The V call is TRBV4-2, the J call TRBJ2-7; the D gene is possibly TRBD2 (6 bases). V lost 0 bases and J lost 3, with 18 bases in between. This CDR3 spans 17 amino acids. CDR1 is LGHNA and CDR2 is YNFKEQ in the germline V gene.

This clone was recorded a few times. The chain links TRBV9 to TRBJ1-3; D is unclear. The CDR3 sequence is 15 residues long. Germline loops: CDR1 SGDLS, CDR2 YYNGEE. V was pared by 0 bases and J by 4 bases, with 11 bases between. The CDR3, as DNA: TGTGCCAGCAGCGTAGACTCTGTACGGGGAAACACCATATATTTT. It specifies CASSVDSVRGNTIYF.

The V gene is TRBV29-1, the J gene TRBJ1-1, with 7 bases aligning to TRBD1. Germline V lookup: CDR1 SQVTM, CDR2 ANQGSEA. This CDR3 comprises 11 residues. With V trimmed by 7 bases and J by 7 bases, 6 bases remained unmatched. CDR3 sequence: CSGTGVIEAFF. The CDR3 DNA reads TGCAGCGGGACAGGCGTTATTGAAGCTTTCTTT.

The chain recombines TRBV23-1 with TRBJ2-1, with 8 bases that match TRBD2. TRBV23-1 is assigned to the ORF class and has an uncertain function. The CDR3 totals 18 residues. Losses at the gene ends were 9 bases for V and 1 base for J; bases not matched to a gene: 17. The CDR3 sequence: CARVIAGFPPWSYNEQFF. CDR3 bases: TGCGCCAGGGTAATAGCGGGATTCCCCCCGTGGTCCTACAATGAGCAGTTCTTC.

This clone came up a few times. The genes are TRBV25-1 and TRBJ2-1; D gene uncertain. The CDR3 has 13 residues. Trimming pared 0 bases from V and 9 bases from J, leaving 9 bases between. Germline V CDR1 and CDR2: MGHDK, SYGVNS. This chain's CDR3 is CASSEYILSEQFF. CDR3 bases: TGTGCCAGCAGTGAATATATTCTCAGTGAGCAGTTCTTC.